Presented here are 21 T cell receptor beta chains from one specimen sequenced in a study of naive and memory T cell subsets. An equimolar mix of two oligonucleotides served as the beta constant-region primer for TRBC1 and TRBC2. Four rounds of PCR amplified the ligated cDNA using nested alpha and beta constant-region primers plus SP2. MiXCR, run by TCRdb on the UMI-ligation and nested PCR reads, gives a single entry per CDR3 protein. The sample holds about 23,000 distinct CDR3 sequences, around 10% seen once. Sequenced sample: central memory CD8+ T cells from blood. The receptor source for this set is a human donor in good health.

This clonotype appeared a few times. The rearrangement uses TRBV4-1 and TRBJ2-7, with D unclear. The V end was cut by 1 base, the J end by 3 bases, with 10 bases between. The CDR3 covers 14 residues. Germline V gene sequence: CDR1 MGHRA, CDR2 YSYEKL. For the CDR3, the DNA is TGCGCCAGCAGCCAAGTCGGTATCTTCTACGAGCAGTACTTC. It encodes CASSQVGIFYEQYF.

The chain recombines TRBV19 with TRBJ2-1; TRBD1 matches at 9 bases. The CDR3 sequence is 15 residues long. V lost 1 base, J lost 4 bases, and 2 bases stayed unmatched. Germline CDR1 and CDR2: LNHDA and SQIVND (reference sequence). CDR3 in amino acids: CASSIGTGDYNEQFF. The CDR3 coding sequence is TGTGCCAGTAGTATAGGGACAGGGGATTACAATGAGCAGTTCTTC.

This clonotype occurred a few times. This sequence joins TRBV20-1 and TRBJ2-3; no definite D call. Looked up from germline, CDR1 is DFQATT and CDR2 is SNEGSKA (reference sequence). V lost 6 bases, J lost 1 base, and 11 bases lay in between. The CDR3 is 13 amino acids. In DNA form, the CDR3 reads TGCAGTGCGTCCAGCCACGGCACAGATACGCAGTATTTT. Translating it yields CSASSHGTDTQYF.

The chain couples TRBV4-3 to TRBJ2-3; TRBD1 agrees at 7 bases. The V and J ends lost 2 bases and 6 bases, in that order; junction bases with no gene match: 2. The CDR3 is 13 amino acids. The V gene's germline CDR1 is LGHNA and CDR2 YSLEER. The CDR3 DNA is TGCGCCAGCAGCCAACTCAGGGGGGATACGCAGTATTTT. It yields the protein CASSQLRGDTQYF.

The sample holds many counts of this clonotype. The rearrangement links TRBV20-1 to TRBJ2-5; D is unclear. V shed 2 bases and J shed 4 bases, with 8 bases lying between them. The CDR3 runs 12 residues. Germline V gene data show CDR1 as DFQATT and CDR2 as SNEGSKA (reference sequence). The CDR3 DNA sequence: TGCAGTGCTAGAAGTTTCGGAGAGACCCAGTACTTC. As protein: CSARSFGETQYF.

The chain links TRBV2 to TRBJ2-7, with TRBD1 matching 8 bases. CDR3 size: 12 residues. Trimming at V came to 6 bases and at J to 6 bases, leaving 4 bases not matched to a gene. Germline V lookup: CDR1 SNHLY, CDR2 FYNNEI. Here the CDR3 reads CASRGQGGEQYF. CDR3 nucleotide sequence: TGTGCCAGCAGAGGACAGGGCGGCGAGCAGTACTTC.

The rearrangement joins TRBV3-1 to TRBJ1-3; D is possibly TRBD1 (6 bases). Looked up from germline, CDR1 is LGHDT and CDR2 is YNNKEL (reference sequence). The V end lost 2 bases, the J end lost 1 base, and 6 bases lay between the germline ends. The CDR3 is 14 amino acids. The CDR3 coding sequence is TGTGCCAGCAGCCAAACAGGGTCTGGAAACACCATATATTTT. Translated: CASSQTGSGNTIYF.

Ten or more counts support this clonotype. This rearrangement joins TRBV6-5 to TRBJ2-1; the D gene is possibly TRBD2 (5 bases). CDR3 length: 15 amino acids. The germline V gene has CDR1 MNHEY and CDR2 SVGAGI. Trimming removed 2 bases at V and 7 bases at J, with 15 bases between. Written as DNA, the CDR3 is TGTGCCAGCAGTTACGCCAGTGCCTCGGGGAATGAGCAGTTCTTC. This codes for CASSYASASGNEQFF.

This clonotype showed up just a few times. The chain carries TRBV6-5 and TRBJ1-1; D not resolved. This CDR3 is built from 14 residues. From germline, CDR1 is MNHEY and CDR2 SVGAGI. V was shortened by 2 bases and J by 1 base, with 8 bases between the two germline ends. The CDR3 region is CASSYGGQNTEAFF. The DNA for the CDR3 is TGTGCCAGCAGTTACGGTGGTCAGAACACTGAAGCTTTCTTT.

This clonotype was seen repeatedly, ten times or more. The V and J genes are TRBV4-3 and TRBJ2-3; 11 bases align to TRBD2. CDR1 LGHNA and CDR2 YSLEER come from the germline V gene. The V and J ends lost 0 bases and 4 bases, in that order; junction bases with no gene match: 3. The CDR3 totals 16 residues. In nucleotides, the CDR3 is TGCGCCAGCAGCCAAGACCTAGCGGGAGGTCCAGATACGCAGTATTTT. This codes for CASSQDLAGGPDTQYF.

In its sample, this clonotype was seen many times. The V call is TRBV6-2 or TRBV6-3, the J call TRBJ1-6; possibly TRBD1 for D (6 bases). From germline, CDR1 is MNHEY and CDR2 SVGEGT. This CDR3 spans 15 amino acids. The ends were cut back, 5 bases at V and 9 bases at J, with 17 bases in the middle. The CDR3 region is CASSGGPDAVSPLHF. The CDR3 coding sequence is TGTGCCAGCAGTGGGGGCCCGGACGCCGTTTCACCCCTCCACTTT.

This rearrangement joins TRBV4-3 to TRBJ2-6, with TRBD1 as a possible D gene (5 bases). The CDR3 runs 16 residues. CDR1 is LGHNA, CDR2 YSLEER, per germline. Between the trimmed V and J ends, which lost 7 bases and 2 bases, there was a span of 15 bases. The CDR3 DNA follows: TGCGCCAGCACCCCTGTGGCAGGGCCTGGGGCCAACGTCCTGACTTTC. Encoded protein: CASTPVAGPGANVLTF.

This chain uses TRBV28 with TRBJ1-1, with 7 nucleotides matching TRBD1. Germline CDR1 MDHEN, CDR2 SYDVKM. The V gene end was trimmed by 2 bases and the J gene end by 2 bases; junction bases not matched to a gene: 8. The CDR3 totals 16 residues. The CDR3 region has the DNA TGTGCCAGCAGTTTACCCATCCGGGACAGCAACACTGAAGCTTTCTTT. It is translated as CASSLPIRDSNTEAFF.

The chain has TRBV7-2 and TRBJ2-1, with D possibly TRBD2 on 6 matching bases. The CDR3 runs 18 residues. V was shortened by 2 bases and J by 1 base, with 18 bases between the two germline ends. CDR1 is SGHTA and CDR2 is FQGNSA in the germline V gene. CDR3 nucleotide sequence: TGTGCCAGCAGCTTACCGGCTGTTCGGGAGACATCCTACAATGAGCAGTTCTTC. Translated: CASSLPAVRETSYNEQFF. Variable domain in full (rest from reference TRBV7-2 and TRBJ2-1): GAGVSQSPSNKVTEKGKDVELRCDPISGHTALYWYRQSLGQGLEFLIYFQGNSAPDKSGLPSDRFSAERTGGSVSTLTIQRTQQEDSAVYLCASSLPAVRETSYNEQFFGPGTRLTVL.

This clonotype is deemed medium-sized (0.01 to 0.1%). This chain joins TRBV28 and TRBJ2-5, with D tentatively TRBD1 (6 bases). Trimming removed 5 bases at V and 0 bases at J, with 10 bases between. The germline gives CDR1 MDHEN, CDR2 SYDVKM. This CDR3 has 14 residues. CDR3 protein: CASSRRGNQETQYF. CDR3 bases: TGTGCCAGCAGTAGAAGGGGGAACCAAGAGACCCAGTACTTC.

This clonotype was observed a few times. The rearrangement uses TRBV9 and TRBJ2-3; the D is unclear. The CDR3 covers 15 residues. Trimming removed 4 bases at V and 4 bases at J, with 16 bases between. From germline, CDR1 is SGDLS and CDR2 YYNGEE. CDR3 nucleotide sequence: TGTGCCAGCAGCTCACAGACGAATAGGGCAGATACGCAGTATTTT. It encodes CASSSQTNRADTQYF. The full variable domain, in which reference TRBV9 and TRBJ2-3 provide the parts outside the CDR3, is DSGVTQTPKHLITATGQRVTLRCSPRSGDLSVYWYQQSLDQGLQFLIQYYNGEERAKGNILERFSAQQFPDLHSELNLSSLELGDSALYFCASSSQTNRADTQYFGPGTRLTVL.

This rearrangement joins TRBV7-3 to TRBJ2-1; 8 nucleotides agree with TRBD1. This CDR3 contains 15 residues. The V gene's germline CDR1 is SGHTA and CDR2 FQGTGA. The ends lost 4 bases at V and 1 base at J; junction bases unmatched: 3. CDR3 bases: TGTGCCAGCAGCTCAGGGGGCGGGTCCTACAATGAGCAGTTCTTC. This gives the protein CASSSGGGSYNEQFF.

This clonotype has at least ten counts. J is TRBJ2-1 and V is TRBV29-1; D uncertain. Between the trimmed V and J ends, which lost 5 bases and 8 bases, there was a span of 16 bases. The CDR3 length is 13 residues. Germline V CDR1 and CDR2: SQVTM, ANQGSEA. DNA of the CDR3: TGCAGCGTTCCCGGAGTAGTCATGGATGAGCAGTTCTTC. It is translated as CSVPGVVMDEQFF.

This clonotype came up many times. CDR3 in amino acids: CSVEDGDNYGYTF. The CDR3 region has the DNA TGCAGCGTTGAAGATGGCGATAACTATGGCTACACCTTC. V is TRBV29-1 and J is TRBJ1-2; D uncertain. V was pared by 0 bases and J by 1 base, with 6 bases between. The CDR3 runs to 13 residues. Germline V gene data show CDR1 as SQVTM and CDR2 as ANQGSEA.

This clonotype showed up many times. The chain combines TRBV29-1 with TRBJ1-2, with 9 positions matching TRBD1. The CDR3 covers 14 residues. Per germline, CDR1 SQVTM and CDR2 ANQGSEA. V was clipped by 2 bases and J by 4 bases; unmatched bases: 5. The CDR3 coding sequence is TGCAGCGTTGAAAAACAGGGGGCATTCTATGGCTACACCTTC. It yields the protein CSVEKQGAFYGYTF.

The genes are TRBV6-2 or TRBV6-3 and TRBJ1-2; D not resolved. The ends were cut back, 0 bases at V and 6 bases at J, with 11 bases in the middle. Germline V gene data show CDR1 as MNHEY and CDR2 as SVGEGT. The CDR3 is 14 residues long. CDR3 in DNA: TGTGCCAGCAGTTACTCGACCCCGACGGATGGCTACACCTTC. This gives the protein CASSYSTPTDGYTF.